This T cell receptor beta chain was documented in a study of blood T cells in healthy people across ages (dated by TCRdb to the mid-2010s). For the study in its entirety: In model experiments, template switching captured roughly one uniquely barcoded TCR beta cDNA molecule for every two T cells. Using deep sequencing normalized with unique cDNA molecular identifiers, the study measured how TCR beta repertoire diversity changes with age. The donors were divided into four age groups: young (average around 15 years), middle-aged (around 41), aged (approximately 62) and long-lived (82). Using the same blood draw, the study looked at two additional independent replicas of 1 million unique cDNA reads for two donors, one aged 18 to 30 and the other aged 80 or older. Overall study results and their limits: Because profiling used bulk unsorted PBMCs, naive and antigen-experienced compartments could not be compared conclusively. Because donor CMV infection status was unknown, age-related changes in expanded clonotypes were potentially confounded. The percentage of naive T cells measured by flow cytometry correlated strongly with observed TCR beta diversity. Total diversity estimates from one million sequenced T cells were considered lower bounds and underestimates. The long-lived group showed more naive CD4+ T cells, fewer expanded clones and increased TCR diversity than the aged group, suggesting age selection. Observed TCR beta diversity per million T cells fell roughly linearly with age, and a significant reduction was already apparent by age roughly 40.

CDR1 and CDR2 were assigned from the germline V gene as MDHEN and SYDVKM. Counted from cysteine to phenylalanine, this CDR3 has 14 amino acids. The kept DNA is CDR3 alone, 42 bases in frame from the first base. The germline ends are 13 bases apart after V is trimmed by 5 bases and J by 8 bases. With regard to this clonotype: Its antigen is unknown. No clone much larger than this one lies a single base away; base qualities are absent.

Donors were 30 to 45 systemically healthy Caucasian individuals from Russia aged 6 to 90 years. Ten milliliters of peripheral blood were drawn from each donor into EDTA-treated Vacutainer tubes. Ficoll-Paque density-gradient centrifugation was used to isolate PBMCs, with at least 7 million obtained per sample. Total RNA was extracted from PBMCs with Trizol reagent, with at least 6 micrograms obtained per sample. The percentages of naive CD45RAhigh/CD27high T cells were determined by flow cytometry on a PBMC aliquot from every donor. The library came from 5' RACE. The sample was run on an Illumina HiSeq 2500. A second about 7 to 11 cycle PCR used a sample-barcoded 5' primer and a J-beta primer mix. A template-switch 5' adaptor carrying 12 random nucleotides introduced a unique molecular identifier onto each TCR beta cDNA molecule. Each sample yielded at least 3 million CDR3-containing paired-end reads. The Mint cDNA synthesis kit, primed by a TRBC-specific oligonucleotide, was used to synthesize first-strand cDNA from all RNA. All cDNA was treated with uracil-DNA glycosylase and then went through a first 18-cycle PCR with the universal primers M1SS and BC2_uni_R. As for the original processing: Normalization of each sample was performed by random selection of 1 million high-quality reads, each carrying a distinct molecular identifier. Instead of being binned into consensus sequences, reads with shared molecular identifiers were discarded. CDR3 identification, clonotype clustering and error correction used MiTCR with a Q25 quality threshold and the strictest error-elimination algorithm. A nonparametric unseen species model with Euler transformation was used to estimate lower-bound total TCR beta diversity. Starting from the raw public reads, TCRdb applied fastp trimming at Q25, assembled clones with MiXCR and retained in-frame beta chains. Identical CDR3 proteins give one entry, which carries the most common genes and DNA. None of the V and J calls come from the authors' own analysis; TCRdb made them. This sample is represented by about 780,000 distinct CDR3 sequences; roughly 24% of them were singletons. About 3% of the sample comes from the top ten.

These data also featured in a second study, about T cells of mothers and their children. As described in the second report: The donors were nine systemically healthy Caucasian individuals, made up of three mothers and their six children. cDNA synthesis consumed the entire amount of extracted RNA, loaded at 1.5 ug RNA in each 15 ul reaction. In the second PCR, sample barcodes and 2-4 random nucleotides were introduced via the M1S primer. Over 8.5 million TCR beta CDR3 reads were obtained for each mother, and around 3 million reads were obtained for each child. Thymic selection shapes the output of TCR recombination in a similar way in related and unrelated pairs, and inherited differences have a minor effect. Normalized repertoire overlap was always found to be slightly, but never significantly, higher in related mother-child pairs than in unrelated mother-child pairs. Persistent microchimeric T cell clones were not detected, at a sensitivity of around 100 clones per million clonotypes. Deep NGS was used in the study to compare the TCR beta repertoires of mothers and children and to look for features that separate related mother-child pairs from unrelated individuals. Mothers averaged approximately 40 +/- 4 years of age and children averaged around 10 +/- 4 years. After adapter ligation was performed with NEBNext reagents, the libraries were sequenced on an Illumina HiSeq 2000 with 100+100 nt paired-end reads. Mother and child libraries were prepared a month apart and sequenced in separate runs to prevent cross-contamination. For each donor, between about 500,000 and 2,200,000 distinct TCR beta clonotypes were identified. Naive TCR beta clonotypes were estimated from low-frequency clonotypes matched to each donor's FACS-determined naive share, without sorting.

This sequence originates from a boy aged 5-17 years in good health. Sequenced: blood. The V and J genes are TRBV28 and TRBJ1-6, with an unclear D gene assignment. The CDR3 is CASSPTYTHSPLHF. The nucleotide sequence reads TGTGCCAGCAGTCCGACTTACACCCATTCACCCCTCCACTTT.